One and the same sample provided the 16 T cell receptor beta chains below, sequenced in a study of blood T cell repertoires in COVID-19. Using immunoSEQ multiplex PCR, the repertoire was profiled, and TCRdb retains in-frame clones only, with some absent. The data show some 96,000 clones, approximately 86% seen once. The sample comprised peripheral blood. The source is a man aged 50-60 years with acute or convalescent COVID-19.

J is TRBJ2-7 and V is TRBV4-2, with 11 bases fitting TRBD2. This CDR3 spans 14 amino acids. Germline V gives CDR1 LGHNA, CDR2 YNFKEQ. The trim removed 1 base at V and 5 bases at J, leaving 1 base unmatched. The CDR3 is CASSQGLAGHEQYF. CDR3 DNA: TGTGCCAGCAGCCAAGGACTAGCGGGACACGAGCAGTACTTC.

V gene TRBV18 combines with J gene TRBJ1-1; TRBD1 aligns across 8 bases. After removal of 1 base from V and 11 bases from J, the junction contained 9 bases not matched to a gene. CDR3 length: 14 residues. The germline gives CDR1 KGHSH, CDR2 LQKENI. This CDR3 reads CASSPLDREGLAFF. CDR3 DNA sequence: TGTGCCAGCTCACCACTGGACAGGGAGGGTTTGGCTTTCTTT.

CDR3 region: CASSLAGLSTDTQYF. The CDR3 region has the DNA TGTGCCAGCAGCTTGGCGGGTCTTAGCACAGATACGCAGTATTTT. The gene calls are TRBV7-3 and TRBJ2-3, with a tentative D call TRBD2 (5 bases). Germline loops: CDR1 SGHTA, CDR2 FQGTGA. The CDR3 sequence is 15 residues long. V lost 3 bases and J lost 0, with 10 bases in between.

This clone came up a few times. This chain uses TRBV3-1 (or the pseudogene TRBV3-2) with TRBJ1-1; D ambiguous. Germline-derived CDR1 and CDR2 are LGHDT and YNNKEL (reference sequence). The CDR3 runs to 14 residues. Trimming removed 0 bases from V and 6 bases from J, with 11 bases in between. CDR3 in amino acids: CASSQDSPLPEAFF. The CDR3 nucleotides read TGTGCCAGCAGCCAAGATTCCCCCCTACCTGAAGCTTTCTTT.

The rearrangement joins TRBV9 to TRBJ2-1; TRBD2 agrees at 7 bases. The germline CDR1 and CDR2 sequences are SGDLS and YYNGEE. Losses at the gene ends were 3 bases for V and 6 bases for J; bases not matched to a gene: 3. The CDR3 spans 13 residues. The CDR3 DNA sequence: TGTGCCAGCAGCGGGACTAGTTTCAATGAGCAGTTCTTC. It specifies CASSGTSFNEQFF. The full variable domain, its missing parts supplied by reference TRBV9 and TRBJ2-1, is DSGVTQTPKHLITATGQRVTLRCSPRSGDLSVYWYQQSLDQGLQFLIQYYNGEERAKGNILERFSAQQFPDLHSELNLSSLELGDSALYFCASSGTSFNEQFFGPGTRLTVL.

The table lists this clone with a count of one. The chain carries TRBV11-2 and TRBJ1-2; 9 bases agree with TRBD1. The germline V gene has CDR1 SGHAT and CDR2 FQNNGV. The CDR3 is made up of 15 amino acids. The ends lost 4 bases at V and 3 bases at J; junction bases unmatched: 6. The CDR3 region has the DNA TGTGCCAGCAGCTCCGACAGGGGGGGATACTATGGCTACACCTTC. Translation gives CASSSDRGGYYGYTF.

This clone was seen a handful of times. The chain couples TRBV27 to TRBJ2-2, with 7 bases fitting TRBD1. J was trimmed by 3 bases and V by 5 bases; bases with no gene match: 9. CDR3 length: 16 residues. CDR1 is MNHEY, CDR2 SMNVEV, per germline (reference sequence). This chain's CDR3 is CASSQQGWYDTGELFF. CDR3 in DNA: TGTGCCAGCAGTCAACAGGGGTGGTACGACACCGGGGAGCTGTTTTTT.

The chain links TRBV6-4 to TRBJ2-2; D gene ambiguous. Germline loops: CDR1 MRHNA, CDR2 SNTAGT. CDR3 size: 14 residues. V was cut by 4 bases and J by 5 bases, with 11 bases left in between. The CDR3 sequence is CASSAEARTGELFF. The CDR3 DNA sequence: TGTGCCAGCAGTGCTGAAGCGCGGACCGGGGAGCTGTTTTTT.

The CDR3 coding sequence is TGTGCCATCAGTGAGAACGCCGGCCAAGAGACCCAGTACTTC. Translating gives CAISENAGQETQYF. The J gene is TRBJ2-5, the V gene TRBV10-3, with D hard to call. This CDR3 region has 14 residues. Trimming pared 2 bases from V and 1 base from J, leaving 8 bases between. Germline-derived CDR1 and CDR2 are ENHRY and SYGVKD.

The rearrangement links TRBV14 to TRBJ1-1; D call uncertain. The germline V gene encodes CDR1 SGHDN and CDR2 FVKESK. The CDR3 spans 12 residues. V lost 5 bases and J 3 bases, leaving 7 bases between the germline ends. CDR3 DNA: TGTGCCAGCAGCGTCTCGGACACTGAAGCTTTCTTT. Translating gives CASSVSDTEAFF. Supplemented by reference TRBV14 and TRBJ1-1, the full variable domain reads EAGVTQFPSHSVIEKGQTVTLRCDPISGHDNLYWYRRVMGKEIKFLLHFVKESKQDESGMPNNRFLAERTGGTYSTLKVQPAELEDSGVYFCASSVSDTEAFFGQGTRLTVV.

In DNA, the CDR3 is TGTGCCAGCAGCCGCGACAGGAACGATGAAGCTTTCTTT. It encodes CASSRDRNDEAFF. V and J are TRBV7-3 and TRBJ1-1, with D possibly matching TRBD1 (6 bases). With 5 bases removed from V and 7 bases from J, the gap between germline ends came to 14 bases. The germline CDR1 and CDR2 sequences are SGHTA and FQGTGA. CDR3 length: 13 residues.

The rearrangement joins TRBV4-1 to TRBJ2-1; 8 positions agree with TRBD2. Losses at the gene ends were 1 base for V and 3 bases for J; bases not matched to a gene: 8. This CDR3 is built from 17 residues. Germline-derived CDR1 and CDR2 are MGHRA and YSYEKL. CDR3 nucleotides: TGCGCCAGCAGCCAAGCGTATACTAGCGGATACTACAATGAGCAGTTCTTC. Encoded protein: CASSQAYTSGYYNEQFF.

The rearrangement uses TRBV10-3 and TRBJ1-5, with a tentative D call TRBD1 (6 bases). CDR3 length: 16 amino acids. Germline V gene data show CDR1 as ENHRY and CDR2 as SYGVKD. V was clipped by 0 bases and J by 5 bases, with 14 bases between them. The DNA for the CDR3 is TGTGCCATCAGTGAGTCACAGGGTCGGACCCATCAGCCCCAGCATTTT. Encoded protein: CAISESQGRTHQPQHF.

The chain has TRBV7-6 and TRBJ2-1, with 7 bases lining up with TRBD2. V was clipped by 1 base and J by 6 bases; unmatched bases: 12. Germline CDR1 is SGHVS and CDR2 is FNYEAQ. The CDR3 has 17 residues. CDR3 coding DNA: TGTGCCAGCAGCTTAGATGGCGGGAGCTGGGTAGGCAATGAGCAGTTCTTC. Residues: CASSLDGGSWVGNEQFF. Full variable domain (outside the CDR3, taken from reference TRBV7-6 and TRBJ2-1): GAGVSQSPRYKVTKRGQDVALRCDPISGHVSLYWYRQALGQGPEFLTYFNYEAQQDKSGLPNDRFSAERPEGSISTLTIQRTEQRDSAMYRCASSLDGGSWVGNEQFFGPGTRLTVL.

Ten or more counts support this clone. CDR3 amino acids: CASSINLQGLGNQPQHF. CDR3 coding DNA: TGTGCCAGTAGTATAAACCTACAGGGATTGGGCAATCAGCCCCAGCATTTT. The rearrangement uses TRBV19 and TRBJ1-5; a possible D gene is TRBD1 (6 bases). V shed 2 bases and J shed 2 bases, with 16 bases lying between them. Germline CDR1 is LNHDA and CDR2 is SQIVND (reference sequence). The CDR3 is made up of 17 amino acids.

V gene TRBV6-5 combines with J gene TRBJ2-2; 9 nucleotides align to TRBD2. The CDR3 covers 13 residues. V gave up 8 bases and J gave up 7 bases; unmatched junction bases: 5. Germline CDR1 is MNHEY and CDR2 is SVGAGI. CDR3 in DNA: TGTGCCAGCCGGCGGGGGGGAGGCGGGGAGCTGTTTTTT. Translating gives CASRRGGGGELFF.